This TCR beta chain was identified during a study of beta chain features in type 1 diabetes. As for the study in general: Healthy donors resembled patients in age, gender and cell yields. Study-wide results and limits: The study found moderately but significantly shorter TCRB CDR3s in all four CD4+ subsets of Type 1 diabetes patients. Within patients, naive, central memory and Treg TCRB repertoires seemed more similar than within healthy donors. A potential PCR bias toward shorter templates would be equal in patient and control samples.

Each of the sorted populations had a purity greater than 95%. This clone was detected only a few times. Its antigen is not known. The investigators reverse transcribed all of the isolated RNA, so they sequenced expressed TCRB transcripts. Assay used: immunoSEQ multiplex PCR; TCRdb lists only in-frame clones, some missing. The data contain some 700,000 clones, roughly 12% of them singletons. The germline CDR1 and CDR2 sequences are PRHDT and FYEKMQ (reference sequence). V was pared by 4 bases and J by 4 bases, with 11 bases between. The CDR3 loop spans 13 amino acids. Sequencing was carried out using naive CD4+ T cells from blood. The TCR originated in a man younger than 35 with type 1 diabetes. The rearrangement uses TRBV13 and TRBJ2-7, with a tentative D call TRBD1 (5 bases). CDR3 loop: CASSSTVTYEQYF. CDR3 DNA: TGTGCCAGCAGCTCGACAGTAACATACGAGCAGTACTTC.